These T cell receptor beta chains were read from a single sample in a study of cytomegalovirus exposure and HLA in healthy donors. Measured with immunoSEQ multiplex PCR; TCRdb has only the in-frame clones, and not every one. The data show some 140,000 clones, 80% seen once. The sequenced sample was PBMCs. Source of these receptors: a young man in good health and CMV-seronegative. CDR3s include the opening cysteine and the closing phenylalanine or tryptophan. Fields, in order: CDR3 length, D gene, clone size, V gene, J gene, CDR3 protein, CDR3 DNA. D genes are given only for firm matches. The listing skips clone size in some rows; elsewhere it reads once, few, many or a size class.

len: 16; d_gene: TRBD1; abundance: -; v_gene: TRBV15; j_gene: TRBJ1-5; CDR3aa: CATSTHGGQGYQPQHF; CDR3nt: TGTGCCACCAGCACTCATGGGGGACAGGGGTATCAGCCCCAGCATTTT
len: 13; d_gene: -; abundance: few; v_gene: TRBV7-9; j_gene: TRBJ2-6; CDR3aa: CASSESGANVLTF; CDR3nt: TGTGCCAGCAGCGAGTCTGGGGCCAACGTCCTGACTTTC
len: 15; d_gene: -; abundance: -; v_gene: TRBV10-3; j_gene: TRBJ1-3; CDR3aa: CAISEPFRRGNTIYF; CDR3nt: TGTGCCATCAGTGAGCCATTCCGCCGGGGAAACACCATATATTTT
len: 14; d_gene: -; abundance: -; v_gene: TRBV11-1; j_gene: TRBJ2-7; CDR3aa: CASSPLGVFYEQYF; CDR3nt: TGTGCCAGCAGCCCATTAGGGGTTTTCTACGAGCAGTACTTC
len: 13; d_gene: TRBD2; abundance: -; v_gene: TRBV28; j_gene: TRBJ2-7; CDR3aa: CASEGRERYEQYF; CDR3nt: TGTGCCAGCGAAGGGCGGGAGAGGTACGAGCAGTACTTC
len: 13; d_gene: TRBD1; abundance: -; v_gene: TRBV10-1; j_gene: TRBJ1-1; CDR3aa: CATRDSMNTEAFF; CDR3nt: TGCGCCACCCGGGACAGCATGAACACTGAAGCTTTCTTT
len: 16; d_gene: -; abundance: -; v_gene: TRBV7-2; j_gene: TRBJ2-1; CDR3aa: CASSSPVSRDKAEQFF; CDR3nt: TGTGCCAGCAGCTCTCCCGTCTCCAGGGACAAGGCTGAGCAGTTCTTC
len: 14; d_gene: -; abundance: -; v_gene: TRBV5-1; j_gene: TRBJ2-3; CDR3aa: CASSLAREEDTQYF; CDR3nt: TGCGCCAGCAGCTTGGCCAGGGAGGAAGATACGCAGTATTTT
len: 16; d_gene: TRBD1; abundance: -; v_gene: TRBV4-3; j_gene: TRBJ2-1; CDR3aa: CASSQDGAGGNNEQFF; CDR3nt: TGCGCCAGCAGCCAAGATGGCGCAGGGGGCAACAATGAGCAGTTCTTC
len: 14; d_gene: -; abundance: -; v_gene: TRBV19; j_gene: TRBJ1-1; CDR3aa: CASSIFSLNTEAFF; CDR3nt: TGTGCCAGTAGTATTTTTAGTTTGAACACTGAAGCTTTCTTT
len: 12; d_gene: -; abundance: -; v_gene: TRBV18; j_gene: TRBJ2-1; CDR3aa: CASSPQGAPEFF; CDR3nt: TGTGCCAGCTCACCTCAAGGGGCCCCCGAATTCTTC
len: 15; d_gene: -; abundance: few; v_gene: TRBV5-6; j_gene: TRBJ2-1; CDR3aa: CASSGLGTHGRKQFF; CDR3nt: TGTGCCAGCAGCGGTTTGGGGACCCACGGGAGAAAGCAGTTCTTC
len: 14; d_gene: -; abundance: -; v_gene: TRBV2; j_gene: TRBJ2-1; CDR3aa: CASSVSPGYNEQFF; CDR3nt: TGTGCCAGCAGTGTGAGCCCGGGGTACAATGAGCAGTTCTTC
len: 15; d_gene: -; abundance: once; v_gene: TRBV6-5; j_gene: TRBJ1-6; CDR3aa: CASSYSGGLNSPLHF; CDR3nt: TGTGCCAGCAGTTACTCGGGGGGGCTTAATTCACCCCTCCACTTT
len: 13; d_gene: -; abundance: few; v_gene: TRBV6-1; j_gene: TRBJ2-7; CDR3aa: CASSRAGNYEQYF; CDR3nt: TGTGCCAGCAGTAGGGCAGGGAACTACGAGCAGTACTTC
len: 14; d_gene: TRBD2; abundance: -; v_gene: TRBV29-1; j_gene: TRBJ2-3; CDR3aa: CSVERGLGTDTQYF; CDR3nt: TGCAGCGTTGAACGAGGACTAGGAACAGATACGCAGTATTTT
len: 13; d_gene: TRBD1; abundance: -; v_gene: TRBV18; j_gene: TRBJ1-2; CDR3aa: CASSQTGEDGYTF; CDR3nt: TGTGCCAGCTCACAAACAGGGGAGGATGGCTACACCTTC
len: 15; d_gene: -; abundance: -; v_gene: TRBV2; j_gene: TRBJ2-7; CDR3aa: CASSDPRHGGAEQYF; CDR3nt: TGTGCCAGCAGTGATCCCAGGCACGGAGGGGCCGAGCAGTACTTC
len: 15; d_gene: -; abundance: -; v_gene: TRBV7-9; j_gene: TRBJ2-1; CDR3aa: CAILDRVFSYNEQFF; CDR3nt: TGTGCCATCCTAGACCGGGTCTTCTCCTACAATGAGCAGTTCTTC
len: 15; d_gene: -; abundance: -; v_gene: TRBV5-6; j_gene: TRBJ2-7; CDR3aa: CASSFGIGGIYEQYF; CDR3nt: TGTGCCAGCAGCTTCGGGATAGGAGGTATCTACGAGCAGTACTTC
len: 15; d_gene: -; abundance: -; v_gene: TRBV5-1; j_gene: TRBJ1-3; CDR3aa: CASRRGDNSGNTIYF; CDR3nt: TGCGCCAGCCGACGGGGAGATAACTCTGGAAACACCATATATTTT
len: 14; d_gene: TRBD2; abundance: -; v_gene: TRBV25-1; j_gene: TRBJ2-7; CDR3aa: CASSEFIAGDEQYF; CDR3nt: TGTGCCAGCAGTGAATTTATAGCGGGAGACGAGCAGTACTTC
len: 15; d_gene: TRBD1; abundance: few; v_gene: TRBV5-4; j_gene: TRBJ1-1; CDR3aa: CASSIEQGVGTEAFF; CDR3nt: TGTGCCAGCAGCATAGAACAGGGGGTGGGGACTGAAGCTTTCTTT
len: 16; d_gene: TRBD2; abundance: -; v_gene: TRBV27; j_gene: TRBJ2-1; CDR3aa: CASSFPTGTRLNEQFF; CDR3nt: TGTGCCAGCAGTTTCCCCACCGGGACTAGATTAAATGAGCAGTTCTTC
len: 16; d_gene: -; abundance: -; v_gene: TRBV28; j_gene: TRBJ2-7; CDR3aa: CASSLIAWDSAYEQYF; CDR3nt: TGTGCCAGCAGTCTAATCGCTTGGGACTCCGCGTACGAGCAGTACTTC
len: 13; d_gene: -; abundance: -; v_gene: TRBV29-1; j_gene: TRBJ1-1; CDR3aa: CSVEAGAATEAFF; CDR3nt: TGCAGCGTTGAGGCAGGGGCGGCCACTGAAGCTTTCTTT
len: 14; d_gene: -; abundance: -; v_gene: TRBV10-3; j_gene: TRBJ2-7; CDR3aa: CAITNSVGDYEQYF; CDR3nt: TGTGCCATCACTAACTCAGTCGGGGACTACGAGCAGTACTTC
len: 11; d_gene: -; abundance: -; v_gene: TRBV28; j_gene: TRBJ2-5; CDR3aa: CASSLRETQYF; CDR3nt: TGTGCCAGCAGTTTACGGGAGACCCAGTACTTC
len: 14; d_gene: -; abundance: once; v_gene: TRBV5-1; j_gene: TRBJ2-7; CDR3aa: CASSLGDTHYEQYF; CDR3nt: TGCGCCAGCAGCTTGGGTGACACACACTACGAGCAGTACTTC